This T cell receptor (beta chain) comes out of a study of blood T cells in healthy people across ages. For the second PCR, which ran for about 6 to 11 cycles, a sample-barcoded 5' primer and a J-beta primer mix were used. TCRdb passed the 5' RACE reads through MiXCR, listing each CDR3 protein once. The table lists roughly 700,000 distinct CDR3 sequences, approximately 50% of them singletons, with about 32% in the top ten. J was trimmed by 0 bases and V by 0 bases; bases with no gene match: 4. CDR1 is KGHDR, CDR2 SFDVKD, per germline. The CDR3 is 17 amino acids. Sequencing was carried out using blood. J is TRBJ2-1 and V is TRBV24-1, with 7 bases aligning to TRBD2. The sequence came from a woman in her fifties or sixties in good health. CDR3 amino acids: CATSDLGGGSSYNEQFF. The CDR3 coding sequence is TGTGCCACCAGTGATTTGGGGGGGGGGAGCTCCTACAATGAGCAGTTCTTC.